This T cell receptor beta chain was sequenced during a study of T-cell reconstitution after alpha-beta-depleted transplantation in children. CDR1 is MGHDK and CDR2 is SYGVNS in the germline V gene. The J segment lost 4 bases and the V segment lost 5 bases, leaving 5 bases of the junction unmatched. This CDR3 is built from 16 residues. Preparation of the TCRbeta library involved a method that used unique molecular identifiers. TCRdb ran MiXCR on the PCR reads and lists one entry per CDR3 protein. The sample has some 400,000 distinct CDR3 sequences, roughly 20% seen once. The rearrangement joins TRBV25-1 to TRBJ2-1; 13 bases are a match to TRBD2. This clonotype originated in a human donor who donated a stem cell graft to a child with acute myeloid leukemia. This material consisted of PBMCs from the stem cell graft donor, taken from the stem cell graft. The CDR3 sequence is CASSQTSGRLYNEQFF. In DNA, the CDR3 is TGTGCCAGCAGTCAGACTAGCGGGAGGTTGTACAATGAGCAGTTCTTC.